The rows below give T cell receptor beta chains drawn from one sample of a study of blood T cell repertoires in COVID-19. Here immunoSEQ multiplex PCR was the method, and the copy in TCRdb shows in-frame clones only, minus some. The sample includes about 170,000 clones, roughly 83% of them seen just once. Sample: peripheral blood. Source of these receptors: a woman in her sixties or seventies with acute or convalescent COVID-19. Both conserved end residues are part of each CDR3. The D gene is left open where the match is weak. Only some rows state a clone size, as once, few, many or a class for expanded clones.

clone_size	j_call	v_call	d_call	cdr3_aa	cdr3_nt
.	TRBJ2-6	TRBV15	.	CATSRDPGAGANVLTF	TGTGCCACCAGCAGAGATCCAGGGGCCGGGGCCAACGTCCTGACTTTC
.	TRBJ2-1	TRBV6-2/TRBV6-3	.	CASSSLRGQIPLAAYNEQFF	TGTGCCAGCAGTTCACTTCGGGGACAGATACCACTAGCGGCTTACAATGAGCAGTTCTTC
.	TRBJ2-5	TRBV3-1/TRBV3-2	TRBD2	CASSQDGREETQYF	TGTGCCAGCAGCCAAGATGGGAGGGAAGAGACCCAGTACTTC
.	TRBJ2-7	TRBV4-3	TRBD1	CASSQTGGYEQYF	TGCGCCAGCAGCCAGACAGGGGGCTACGAGCAGTACTTC
.	TRBJ1-2	TRBV28	TRBD1	CASRRAPGQGNYGYTF	TGTGCCAGCAGGCGAGCTCCGGGACAGGGAAACTATGGCTACACCTTC
once	TRBJ2-6	TRBV6-1	.	CASSDRVEASGANVLTF	TGTGCCAGCAGTGACAGGGTAGAGGCTTCTGGGGCCAACGTCCTGACTTTC
.	TRBJ1-4	TRBV25-1	TRBD1	CASRGQGAWSNEKLFF	TGTGCCAGCAGAGGACAGGGGGCTTGGTCTAATGAAAAACTGTTTTTT
.	TRBJ1-5	TRBV2	TRBD1	CASRAGTANNQPQHF	TGTGCCAGCAGGGCCGGGACAGCCAACAATCAGCCCCAGCATTTT
.	TRBJ1-5	TRBV30	.	CAWSVFSSNQPQHF	TGTGCCTGGAGTGTATTTTCAAGCAATCAGCCCCAGCATTTT
.	TRBJ2-3	TRBV27	.	CASSPVTDTQYF	TGTGCCAGCAGTCCCGTCACAGATACGCAGTATTTT
once	TRBJ1-5	TRBV3-1/TRBV3-2	.	CASSQDPQGWQPQHF	TGTGCCAGCAGCCAAGATCCGCAGGGATGGCAGCCCCAGCATTTT
.	TRBJ1-5	TRBV30	TRBD1	CAWSLGTGDQPQHF	TGTGCCTGGAGCCTGGGGACAGGGGATCAGCCCCAGCATTTT
.	TRBJ1-3	TRBV9	.	CASSVAQGSSGNTIYF	TGTGCCAGCAGCGTAGCTCAGGGGAGCTCTGGAAACACCATATATTTT
.	TRBJ1-2	TRBV18	.	CASSPPLGSNYGYTF	TGTGCCAGCTCACCACCCCTCGGGTCCAACTATGGCTACACCTTC
.	TRBJ2-2	TRBV7-3	TRBD1	CASSLLGTGNTGELFF	TGTGCCAGCAGCTTACTCGGGACAGGGAACACCGGGGAGCTGTTTTTT
.	TRBJ1-6	TRBV5-1	.	CASKPGTGSGALHF	TGCGCCAGTAAGCCCGGGACCGGGAGTGGGGCCCTCCACTTT
.	TRBJ1-1	TRBV5-1	TRBD1	CASSHYWTGGIGTEAFF	TGCGCCAGCAGCCATTACTGGACAGGGGGCATCGGCACTGAAGCTTTCTTT
.	TRBJ1-3	TRBV29-1	.	CSVVRDSGNTIYF	TGCAGCGTTGTGAGGGACTCTGGAAACACCATATATTTT
once	TRBJ2-1	TRBV5-1	TRBD2	CASSSSGGAGNEQFF	TGCGCCAGCAGCTCCAGCGGGGGGGCGGGTAATGAGCAGTTCTTC
.	TRBJ2-1	TRBV18	TRBD2	CASSPTSSGNEQFF	TGTGCCAGCTCACCAACGTCTAGCGGGAATGAGCAGTTCTTC
once	TRBJ2-3	TRBV7-9	TRBD2	CASSPGLAGGADTQYF	TGTGCCAGCAGCCCCGGACTAGCGGGGGGCGCAGATACGCAGTATTTT
few	TRBJ2-3	TRBV28	TRBD2	CASSPQGLAGGPLSTDTQYF	TGTGCCAGCAGTCCCCAGGGACTAGCGGGGGGGCCCCTCAGCACAGATACGCAGTATTTT
.	TRBJ2-5	TRBV6-2/TRBV6-3	.	CASSTSRTGSGTQYF	TGTGCCAGCAGTACGAGCAGGACTGGTTCGGGGACCCAGTACTTC